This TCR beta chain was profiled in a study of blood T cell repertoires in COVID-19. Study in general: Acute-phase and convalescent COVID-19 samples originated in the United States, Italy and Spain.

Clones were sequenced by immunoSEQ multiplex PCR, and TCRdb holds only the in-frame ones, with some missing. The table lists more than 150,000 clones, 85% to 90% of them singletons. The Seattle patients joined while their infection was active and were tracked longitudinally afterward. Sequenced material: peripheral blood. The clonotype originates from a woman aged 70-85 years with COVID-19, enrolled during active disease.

CDR3 residues: CASSQVEGAPRETQYF. The CDR3 DNA is TGCGCCAGCAGCCAAGTGGAAGGGGCTCCCCGGGAGACCCAGTACTTC. This chain joins TRBV4-1 and TRBJ2-5; possibly TRBD1 for D (5 bases). V lost 1 base, J lost 5 bases, and 17 bases lay in between. The CDR3 spans 16 residues. In germline, CDR1 is MGHRA, CDR2 YSYEKL.